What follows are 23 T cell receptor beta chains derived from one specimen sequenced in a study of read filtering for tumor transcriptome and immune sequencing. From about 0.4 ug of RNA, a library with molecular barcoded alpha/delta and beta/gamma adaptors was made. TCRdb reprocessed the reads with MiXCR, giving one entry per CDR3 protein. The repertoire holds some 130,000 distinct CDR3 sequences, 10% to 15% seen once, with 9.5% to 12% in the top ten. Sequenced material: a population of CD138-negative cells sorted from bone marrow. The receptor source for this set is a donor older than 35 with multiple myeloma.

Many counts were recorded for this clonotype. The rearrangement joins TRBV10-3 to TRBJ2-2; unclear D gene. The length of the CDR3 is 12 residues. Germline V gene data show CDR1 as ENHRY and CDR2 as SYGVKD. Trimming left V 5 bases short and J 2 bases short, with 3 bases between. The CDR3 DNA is TGTGCCATCAGTTCCAACACCGGGGAGCTGTTTTTT. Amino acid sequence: CAISSNTGELFF.

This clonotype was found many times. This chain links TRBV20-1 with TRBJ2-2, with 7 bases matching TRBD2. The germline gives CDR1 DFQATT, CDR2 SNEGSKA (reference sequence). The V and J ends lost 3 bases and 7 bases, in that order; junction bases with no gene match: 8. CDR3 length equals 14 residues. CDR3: CSASGSGEGGELFF. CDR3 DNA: TGCAGTGCTAGTGGGAGCGGGGAGGGCGGGGAGCTGTTTTTT.

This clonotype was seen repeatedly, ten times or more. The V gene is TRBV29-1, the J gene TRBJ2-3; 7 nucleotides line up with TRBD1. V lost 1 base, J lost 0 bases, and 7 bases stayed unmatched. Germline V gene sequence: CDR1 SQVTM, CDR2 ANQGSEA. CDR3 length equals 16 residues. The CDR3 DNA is TGCAGCGTTGAAGCCCTCACAGGGGTGAGCACAGATACGCAGTATTTT. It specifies CSVEALTGVSTDTQYF.

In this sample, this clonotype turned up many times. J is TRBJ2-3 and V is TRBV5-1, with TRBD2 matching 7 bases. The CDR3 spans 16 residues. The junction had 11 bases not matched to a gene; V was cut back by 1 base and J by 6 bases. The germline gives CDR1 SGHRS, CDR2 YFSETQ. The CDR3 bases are TGCGCCAGCAGCTTGCTGGGGACTTCGGGAGGTGATACGCAGTATTTT. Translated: CASSLLGTSGGDTQYF.

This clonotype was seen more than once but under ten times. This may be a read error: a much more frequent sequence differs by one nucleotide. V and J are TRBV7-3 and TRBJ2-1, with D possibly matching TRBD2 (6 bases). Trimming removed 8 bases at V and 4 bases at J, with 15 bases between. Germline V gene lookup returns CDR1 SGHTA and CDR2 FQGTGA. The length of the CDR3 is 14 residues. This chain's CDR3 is CASGPGLGYNEQFF. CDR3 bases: TGTGCCAGCGGCCCGGGACTGGGATACAATGAGCAGTTCTTC.

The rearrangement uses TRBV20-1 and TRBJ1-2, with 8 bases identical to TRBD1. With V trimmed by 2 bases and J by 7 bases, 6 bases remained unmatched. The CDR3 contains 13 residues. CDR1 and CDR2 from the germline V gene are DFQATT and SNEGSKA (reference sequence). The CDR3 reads CSARPQGAPGYTF. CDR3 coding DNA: TGCAGTGCTAGACCCCAGGGGGCCCCTGGCTACACCTTC.

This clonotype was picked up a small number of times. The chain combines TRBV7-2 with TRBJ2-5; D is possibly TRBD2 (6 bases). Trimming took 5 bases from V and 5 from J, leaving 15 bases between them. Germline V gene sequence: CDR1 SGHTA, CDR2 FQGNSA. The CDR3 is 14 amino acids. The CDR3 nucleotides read TGTGCCAGCAGCCCACTTTCGGGGAGGGAGACCCAGTACTTC. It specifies CASSPLSGRETQYF.

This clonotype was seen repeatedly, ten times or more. This CDR3 is CASSLSKRIAYNEQFF. The CDR3 bases are TGTGCCAGCAGCTTATCCAAGCGGATAGCCTACAATGAGCAGTTCTTC. The J gene is TRBJ2-1, the V gene TRBV5-6; possible D gene TRBD2, 5 bases. This CDR3 region has 16 residues. Germline CDR1 SGHDT, CDR2 YYEEEE. V lost 2 bases to trimming and J lost 2 bases, with 14 bases between them.

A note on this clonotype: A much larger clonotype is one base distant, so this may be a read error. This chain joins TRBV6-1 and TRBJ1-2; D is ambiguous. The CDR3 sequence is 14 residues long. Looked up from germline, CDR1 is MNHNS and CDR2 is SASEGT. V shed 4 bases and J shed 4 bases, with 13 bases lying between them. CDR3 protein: CASSAGLFFYGYTF. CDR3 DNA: TGTGCCAGCAGTGCGGGCCTCTTTTTCTATGGCTACACCTTC.

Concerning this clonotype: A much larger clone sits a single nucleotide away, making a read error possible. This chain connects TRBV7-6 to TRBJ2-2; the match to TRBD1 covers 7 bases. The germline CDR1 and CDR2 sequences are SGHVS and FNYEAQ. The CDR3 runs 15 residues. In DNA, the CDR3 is TGTGCCGGCAGCTTGACAGGGCGAGAAACCGGGGAGCTGTTTTTT. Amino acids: CAGSLTGRETGELFF.

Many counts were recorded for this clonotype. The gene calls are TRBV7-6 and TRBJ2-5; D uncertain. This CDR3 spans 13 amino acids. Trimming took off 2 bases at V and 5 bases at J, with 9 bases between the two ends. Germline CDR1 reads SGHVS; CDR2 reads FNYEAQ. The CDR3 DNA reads TGTGCCAGCAGCTTACAACAGTGGGAGACCCAGTACTTC. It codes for CASSLQQWETQYF.

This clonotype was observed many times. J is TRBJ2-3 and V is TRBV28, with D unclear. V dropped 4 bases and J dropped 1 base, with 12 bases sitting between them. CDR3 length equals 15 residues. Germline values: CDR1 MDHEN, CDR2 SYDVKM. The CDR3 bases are TGTGCCAGCAGTTCTCTTGACCGCGGCACAGATACGCAGTATTTT. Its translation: CASSSLDRGTDTQYF.

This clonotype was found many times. CDR3 protein: CASTLGYPGANVLTF. Here the CDR3 DNA reads TGTGCCAGCACCCTGGGCTACCCCGGGGCCAACGTCCTGACTTTC. V usage is TRBV2 and J usage is TRBJ2-6; D not certain. The CDR3 extends over 15 amino acids. V shed 7 bases and J shed 4 bases, with 14 bases lying between them. Germline CDR1 is SNHLY and CDR2 is FYNNEI. The whole variable domain, remainder taken from reference TRBV2 and TRBJ2-6, is EPEVTQTPSHQVTQMGQEVILRCVPISNHLYFYWYRQILGQKVEFLVSFYNNEISEKSEIFDDQFSVERPDGSNFTLKIRSTKLEDSAMYFCASTLGYPGANVLTFGAGSRLTVL.

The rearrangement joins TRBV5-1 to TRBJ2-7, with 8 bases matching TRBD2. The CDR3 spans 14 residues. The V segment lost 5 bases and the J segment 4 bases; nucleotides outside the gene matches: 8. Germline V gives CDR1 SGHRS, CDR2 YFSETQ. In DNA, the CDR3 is TGCGCCAGCAGACCCGGGACTAGTGTGTACGAGCAGTACTTC. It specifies CASRPGTSVYEQYF.

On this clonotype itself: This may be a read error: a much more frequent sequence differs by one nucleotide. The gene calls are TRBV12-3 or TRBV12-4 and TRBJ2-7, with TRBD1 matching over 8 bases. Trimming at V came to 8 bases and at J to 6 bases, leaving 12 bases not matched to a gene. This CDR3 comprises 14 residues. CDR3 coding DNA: TGTGCCAGCGCCCTAGGGACAGGAGGCTCCGAGCAGTACTTC. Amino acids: CASALGTGGSEQYF.

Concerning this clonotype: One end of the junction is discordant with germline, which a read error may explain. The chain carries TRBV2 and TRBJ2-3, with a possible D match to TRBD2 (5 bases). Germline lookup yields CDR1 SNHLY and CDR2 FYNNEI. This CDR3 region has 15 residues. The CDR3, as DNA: TGTGCCAGCAGTGAATTTTACGGGAACACAGATAGGCAGTATTTT. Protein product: CASSEFYGNTDRQYF.

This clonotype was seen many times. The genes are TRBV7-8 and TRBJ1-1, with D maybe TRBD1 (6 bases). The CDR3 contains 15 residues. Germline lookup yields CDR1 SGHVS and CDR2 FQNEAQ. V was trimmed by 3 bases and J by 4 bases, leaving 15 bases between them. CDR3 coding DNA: TGTGCCAGCAGCTTTTTCGGGGGGCAGGGCACTGAAGCTTTCTTT. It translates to CASSFFGGQGTEAFF.

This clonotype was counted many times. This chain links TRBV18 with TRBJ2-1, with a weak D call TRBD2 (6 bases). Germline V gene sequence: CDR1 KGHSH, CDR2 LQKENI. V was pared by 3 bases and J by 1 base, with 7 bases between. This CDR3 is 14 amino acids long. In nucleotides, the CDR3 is TGTGCCAGCTCACCTAGCGGTTCCTACAATGAGCAGTTCTTC. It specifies CASSPSGSYNEQFF.

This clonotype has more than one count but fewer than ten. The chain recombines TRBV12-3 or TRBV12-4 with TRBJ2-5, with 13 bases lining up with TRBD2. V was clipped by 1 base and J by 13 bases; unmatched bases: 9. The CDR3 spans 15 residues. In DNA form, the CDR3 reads TGTGCCAGCAGTTTAGAAGGGACTAGCGGGGATGGGCGGTACTTC. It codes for CASSLEGTSGDGRYF.

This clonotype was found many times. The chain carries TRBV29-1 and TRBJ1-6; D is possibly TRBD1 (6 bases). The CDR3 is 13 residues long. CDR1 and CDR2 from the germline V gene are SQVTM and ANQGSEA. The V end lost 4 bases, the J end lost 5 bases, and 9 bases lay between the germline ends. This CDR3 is CSVADRDNSPLHF. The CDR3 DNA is TGCAGCGTTGCGGACAGAGATAATTCACCCCTCCACTTT.

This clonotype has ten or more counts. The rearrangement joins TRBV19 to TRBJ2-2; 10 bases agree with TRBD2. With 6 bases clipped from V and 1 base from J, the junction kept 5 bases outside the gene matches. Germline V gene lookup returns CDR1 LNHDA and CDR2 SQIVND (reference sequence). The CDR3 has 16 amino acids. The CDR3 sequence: CASRTLAGGNTGELFF. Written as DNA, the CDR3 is TGTGCCAGTAGGACTTTAGCGGGAGGGAACACCGGGGAGCTGTTTTTT.

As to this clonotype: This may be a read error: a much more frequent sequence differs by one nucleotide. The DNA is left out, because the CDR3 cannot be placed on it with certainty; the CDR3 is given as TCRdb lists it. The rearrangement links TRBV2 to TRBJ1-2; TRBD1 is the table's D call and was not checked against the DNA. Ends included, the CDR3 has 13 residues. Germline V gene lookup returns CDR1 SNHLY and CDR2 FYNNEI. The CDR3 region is CANSDDSTSGYTF.

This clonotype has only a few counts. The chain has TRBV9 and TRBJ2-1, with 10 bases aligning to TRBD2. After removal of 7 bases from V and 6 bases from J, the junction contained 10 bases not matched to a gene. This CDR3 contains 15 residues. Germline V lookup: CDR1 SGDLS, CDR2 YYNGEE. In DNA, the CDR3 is TGTGCCAGCGGCCGTTCTAGCGGGAGCTTCAATGAGCAGTTCTTC. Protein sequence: CASGRSSGSFNEQFF. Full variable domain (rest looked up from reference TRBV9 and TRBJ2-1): DSGVTQTPKHLITATGQRVTLRCSPRSGDLSVYWYQQSLDQGLQFLIQYYNGEERAKGNILERFSAQQFPDLHSELNLSSLELGDSALYFCASGRSSGSFNEQFFGPGTRLTVL.